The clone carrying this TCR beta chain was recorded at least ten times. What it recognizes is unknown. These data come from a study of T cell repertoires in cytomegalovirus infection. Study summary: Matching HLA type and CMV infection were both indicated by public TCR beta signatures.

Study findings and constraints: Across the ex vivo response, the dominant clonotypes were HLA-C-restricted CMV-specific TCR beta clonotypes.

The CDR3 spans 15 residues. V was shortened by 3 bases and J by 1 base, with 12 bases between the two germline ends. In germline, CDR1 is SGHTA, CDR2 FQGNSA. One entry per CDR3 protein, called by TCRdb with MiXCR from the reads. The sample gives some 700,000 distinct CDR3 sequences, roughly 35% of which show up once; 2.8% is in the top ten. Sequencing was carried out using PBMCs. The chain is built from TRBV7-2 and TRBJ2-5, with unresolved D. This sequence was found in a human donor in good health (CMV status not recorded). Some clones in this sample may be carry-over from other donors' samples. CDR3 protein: CASSLAPGFQETQYF. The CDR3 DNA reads TGTGCCAGCAGCTTGGCACCTGGATTCCAAGAGACCCAGTACTTC.